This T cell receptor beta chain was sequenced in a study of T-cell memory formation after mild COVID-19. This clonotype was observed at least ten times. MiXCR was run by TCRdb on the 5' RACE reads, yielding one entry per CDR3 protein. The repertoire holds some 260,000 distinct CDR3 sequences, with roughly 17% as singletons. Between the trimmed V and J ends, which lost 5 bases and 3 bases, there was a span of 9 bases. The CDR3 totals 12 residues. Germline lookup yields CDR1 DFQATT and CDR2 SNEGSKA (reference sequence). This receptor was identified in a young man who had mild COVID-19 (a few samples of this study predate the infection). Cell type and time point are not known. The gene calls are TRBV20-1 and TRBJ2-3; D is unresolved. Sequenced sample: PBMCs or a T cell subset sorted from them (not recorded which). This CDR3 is CSARTDTDTQYF. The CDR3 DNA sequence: TGCAGTGCTCGGACGGATACAGATACGCAGTATTTT.